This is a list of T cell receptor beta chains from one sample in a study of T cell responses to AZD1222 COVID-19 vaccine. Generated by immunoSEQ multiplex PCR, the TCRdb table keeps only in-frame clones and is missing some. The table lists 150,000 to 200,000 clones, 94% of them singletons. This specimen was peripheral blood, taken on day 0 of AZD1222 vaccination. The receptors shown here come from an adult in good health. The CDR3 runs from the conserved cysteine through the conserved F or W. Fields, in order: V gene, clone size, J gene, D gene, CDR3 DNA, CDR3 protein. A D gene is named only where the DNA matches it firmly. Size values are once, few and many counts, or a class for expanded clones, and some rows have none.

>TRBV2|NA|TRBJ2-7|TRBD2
TGTGCCAGCACGCCTAGCGGGGCCTACGAGCAGTACTTC
CASTPSGAYEQYF
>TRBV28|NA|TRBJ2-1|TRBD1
TGTGCCAGCAGTCAACACGGGACAGGGGGCGCGCATGAGCAGTTCTTC
CASSQHGTGGAHEQFF
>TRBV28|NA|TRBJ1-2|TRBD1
TGTGCCAGCAGTCGCATAGGGGGCCGAGGTCCATATGGCTACACCTTC
CASSRIGGRGPYGYTF
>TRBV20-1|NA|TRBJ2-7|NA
TGCAGTGCTAGTTTACAGGGTACCCACGAGCAGTACTTC
CSASLQGTHEQYF
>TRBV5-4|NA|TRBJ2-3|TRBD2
TGTGCCAGCAGTGAGACTAGCGGGAGACGATTCCCAGATACGCAGTATTTT
CASSETSGRRFPDTQYF
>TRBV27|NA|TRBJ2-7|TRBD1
TGTGCCAGCAGTTCGAGCAGGGGGCCCTACGAGCAGTACTTC
CASSSSRGPYEQYF
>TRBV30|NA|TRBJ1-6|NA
TGTGCCTGCCGAGTAACCGGACGCAAGTCCTATAATTCACCCCTCCACTTT
CACRVTGRKSYNSPLHF
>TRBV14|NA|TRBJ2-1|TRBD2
TGTGCCAGCAGCCAAGAGTTCGTGGGACTAGCGGGAGGGGAGCAGTTCTTC
CASSQEFVGLAGGEQFF
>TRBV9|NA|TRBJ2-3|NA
TGTGCCAGCAGCGTAGCCGCGGTGCAAGATACGCAGTATTTT
CASSVAAVQDTQYF
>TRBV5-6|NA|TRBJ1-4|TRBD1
TGTGCCAGCAGCTTGGCACAGGGGGTTAATGAAAAACTGTTTTTT
CASSLAQGVNEKLFF
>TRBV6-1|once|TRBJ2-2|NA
TGTGCCAGCAGTGACAGGGCGGTTTCCGGGGAGCTGTTTTTT
CASSDRAVSGELFF
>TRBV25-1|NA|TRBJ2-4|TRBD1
TGTGCCAGCAGACCTCAGGGGGCTGCCAAAAACATTCAGTACTTC
CASRPQGAAKNIQYF
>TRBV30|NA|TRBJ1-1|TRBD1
TGTGCCTGGAGGGTTGACAGGGTTTGGGAAGCTTTCTTT
CAWRVDRVWEAFF
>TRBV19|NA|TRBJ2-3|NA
TGTGCCAGTAGTAGTCAGGGGAAGGATACGCAGTATTTT
CASSSQGKDTQYF
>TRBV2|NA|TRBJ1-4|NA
TGTGCCAGCAGTATTCAGGGTATTGAAAAACTGTTTTTT
CASSIQGIEKLFF
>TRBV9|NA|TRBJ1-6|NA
TGTGCCAGCAGCGTAGGGGACGGATCTAATTCACCCCTCCACTTT
CASSVGDGSNSPLHF
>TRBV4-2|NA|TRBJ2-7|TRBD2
TGTGCCAGCAGCTCCGGGACTAGCGAATCCGAGCAGTACTTC
CASSSGTSESEQYF
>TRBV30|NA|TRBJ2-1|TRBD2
TGTGCCTGGGCTAGCGGGAGGAATGAGCAGTTCTTC
CAWASGRNEQFF
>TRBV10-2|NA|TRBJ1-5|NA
TGCGCCAGCAGCCTCGGGACGAGCAATCAGCCCCAGCATTTT
CASSLGTSNQPQHF
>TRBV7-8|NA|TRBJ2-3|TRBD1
TGTGCCAGCAGCTTAGTCGTTGGACAGGGGACAGATACGCAGTATTTT
CASSLVVGQGTDTQYF
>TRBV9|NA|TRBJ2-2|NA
TGTGCCAGCAGTGGTTGGTGGGCAGGCGCGAACACCGGGGAGCTGTTTTTT
CASSGWWAGANTGELFF
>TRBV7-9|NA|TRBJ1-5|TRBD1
TGTGCCAGCAGCAAGGGAGGGGGCACTCAGCCCCAGCATTTT
CASSKGGGTQPQHF
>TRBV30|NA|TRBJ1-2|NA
TGTGCCTGGACTTATAGGGCGGATGGCTACACCTTC
CAWTYRADGYTF
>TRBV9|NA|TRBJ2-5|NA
TGTGCCAGCAGCGTAGCTCCGCTGGGCCTATTGGGCCAAGAGACCCAGTACTTC
CASSVAPLGLLGQETQYF
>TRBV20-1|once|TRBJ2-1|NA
TGCAGTGCTAGTCCCAGACAAGGAGTATACAATGAGCAGTTCTTC
CSASPRQGVYNEQFF
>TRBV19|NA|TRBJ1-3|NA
TGTGCCAGTAGCAGGCGGCTGGGGGACGAAGCTGCAAACACCATATATTTT
CASSRRLGDEAANTIYF
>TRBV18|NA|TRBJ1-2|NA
TGTGCCAGCTCACCACAGAGGAGCGGGGCGAAGAACTATGGCTACACCTTC
CASSPQRSGAKNYGYTF
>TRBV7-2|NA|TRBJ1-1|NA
TGTGCCAGCAGCAAATCAGGGTTTGAAGCTTTCTTT
CASSKSGFEAFF
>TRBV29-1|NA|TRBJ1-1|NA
TGCAGCGTACGCCCCCAGGGGAACACTGAAGCTTTCTTT
CSVRPQGNTEAFF
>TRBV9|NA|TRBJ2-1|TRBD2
TGTGCCAGCAGCGAGCTAGCGGGTTCTTCCTACAATGAGCAGTTCTTC
CASSELAGSSYNEQFF
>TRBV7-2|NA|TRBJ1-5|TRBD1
TGTGCCAGCAGCTTTAGTGACAGGGGGGCGAATCAGCCCCAGCATTTT
CASSFSDRGANQPQHF
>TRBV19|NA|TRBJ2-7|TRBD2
TGTGCCAGTAGTACGCTAGCGGGAGGGCCCCTCGAGCAGTACTTC
CASSTLAGGPLEQYF
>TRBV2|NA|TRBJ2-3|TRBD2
TGTGCCAGCAGTGACACCGGGACTAGGGTCACAGATACGCAGTATTTT
CASSDTGTRVTDTQYF
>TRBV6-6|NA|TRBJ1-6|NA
TGTGCCAGCAGTTACGCCCGACAGGCGATTAATTCACCCCTCCACTTT
CASSYARQAINSPLHF
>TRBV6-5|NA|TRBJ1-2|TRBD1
TGTGCCAGCAGGGGACAGGGGATGTGGGGCTACACCTTC
CASRGQGMWGYTF
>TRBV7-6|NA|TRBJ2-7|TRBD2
TGTGCCAGCAGCTGGGGCTCCGGGACTAGCGGCTACGAGCAGTACTTC
CASSWGSGTSGYEQYF
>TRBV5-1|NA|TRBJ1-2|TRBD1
TGCGCCAGCAGCCCGACCGGGACAGGGGATGGCTACACCTTC
CASSPTGTGDGYTF
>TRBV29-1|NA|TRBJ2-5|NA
TGCAGCGTACTCGGACAGACATACCAAGAGACCCAGTACTTC
CSVLGQTYQETQYF
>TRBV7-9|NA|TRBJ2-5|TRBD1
TGTGCCAGCAGCTCCCCCCCCGGACAGGGCCAAGAGACCCAGTACTTC
CASSSPPGQGQETQYF
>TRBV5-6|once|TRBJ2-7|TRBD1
TGTGCCAGCAGCGTCCCCGGGACAGGGAGATCCGAGCAGTACTTC
CASSVPGTGRSEQYF
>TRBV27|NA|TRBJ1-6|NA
TGTGCCAGCACTTTAATGGGGGGGCTCGATAATTCACCCCTCCACTTT
CASTLMGGLDNSPLHF
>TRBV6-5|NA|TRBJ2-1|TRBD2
TGTGCCAGCAGTCTAGCTAGCGGGAGTTGGCTCTTC
CASSLASGSWLF
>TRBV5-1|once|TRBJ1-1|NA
TGCGCCAGTCAGGAGGGTCGTAACACTGAAGCTTTCTTT
CASQEGRNTEAFF
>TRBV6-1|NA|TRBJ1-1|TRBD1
TGTGCCAGCAGTGGTCCCGGGACAGGAATGAACACTGAAGCTTTCTTT
CASSGPGTGMNTEAFF
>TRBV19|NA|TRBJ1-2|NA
TGTGCCAGTAGTATAGAATCAGGGTATGGCTACACCTTC
CASSIESGYGYTF
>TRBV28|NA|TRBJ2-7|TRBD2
TGTGCCAGCACCGACGGACTAGCGGGAGTCTACGAGCAGTACTTC
CASTDGLAGVYEQYF
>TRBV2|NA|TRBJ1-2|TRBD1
TGTGCCAGCAGTGAGGGATGGGACAGTACCTATGGCTACACCTTC
CASSEGWDSTYGYTF
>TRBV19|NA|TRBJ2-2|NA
TGTGCCAGTTTCGACGGAAACACCGGGGAGCTGTTTTTT
CASFDGNTGELFF
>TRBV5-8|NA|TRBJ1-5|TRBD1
TGTGCCAGCAGCTTCCTGGACAGGACCGATAGCAATCAGCCCCAGCATTTT
CASSFLDRTDSNQPQHF